The clone carrying this T cell receptor beta chain was seen a few times. Its antigen remains unidentified. This entry is derived from a study of post-analysis software for immune sequencing data. Study context: Multiple sclerosis in the patients followed relapsing-remitting, secondary progressive and progressive-relapsing courses.

Study results and limitations: Strong same-batch co-clustering of samples appeared with F measure clustering. About 5 TRBV segments occurring more often in patients than controls included TRBV5-6, TRBV5-1 and TRBV20-1. Normalized Chao1 diversity was significantly reduced in patients versus controls.

The CDR3 has 16 amino acids. Trimming shortened V by 0 bases and J by 5 bases, and 14 bases separated the two germline ends. CDR1 is SEHNR, CDR2 FQNEAQ, per germline (reference sequence). Libraries were made from TCR beta cDNA, and they carried unique molecular identifiers. About 500,000 cDNA molecules were obtained per 1 to 10 million input T cells. TCRdb independently ran MiXCR on the PCR reads; one entry per CDR3 protein. This table has 430,000 or so distinct CDR3 sequences, roughly 40% appearing once. Material for sequencing was blood. The genes are TRBV7-9 and TRBJ2-1; maybe TRBD2 (6 bases). The sequence was collected from a girl aged 2-10 years with multiple sclerosis. Here the CDR3 DNA reads TGTGCCAGCAGCTTAGCGCTAGGGGACTCTAACAATGAGCAGTTCTTC. This codes for CASSLALGDSNNEQFF. The full variable domain, rest sourced from reference TRBV7-9 and TRBJ2-1, is DTGVSQNPRHKITKRGQNVTFRCDPISEHNRLYWYRQTLGQGPEFLTYFQNEAQLEKSRLLSDRFSAERPKGSFSTLEIQRTEQGDSAMYLCASSLALGDSNNEQFFGPGTRLTVL.